This T cell receptor (beta chain) emerged from a study of shared clonotypes between healthy human individuals. This CDR3 has 16 residues. The V and J ends lost 3 bases and 1 base, in that order; junction bases with no gene match: 9. Germline CDR1 and CDR2: KGHSH and LQKENI. This table comes from immunoSEQ multiplex PCR, and its TCRdb copy is limited to in-frame clones, with some not included. The sample holds roughly 1.4 million clones; around 98.5% are singletons and the top ten take under 0.45%. To note about this clone: Its antigen remains unidentified.

Study conclusions and caveats: Researchers sampled blood only, noting tissue repertoires likely differ. Clonotypes shared by all four donors outscored non-shared clonotypes in generation probability. Of the naive CD4 clonotypes, around 4.9% were shared across a few donors.

Naive CD45RA+ and memory CD45RA-negative subsets were split from CD4+ cells. The TCR comes from a man aged 25 to 40 in good health. The chain is built from TRBV18 and TRBJ2-7, with 7 bases aligning to TRBD1. The sequencing input was naive CD4+ T cells sorted from blood. The subset is: CD45RA+ positively selected. CDR3 DNA sequence: TGTGCCAGCTCACCGCCGGGACAGCGATTTTCCTACGAGCAGTACTTC. It translates to CASSPPGQRFSYEQYF.